The rows below give T cell receptor beta chains drawn from one sample of a study of T cell responses to AZD1222 COVID-19 vaccine. Sequencing was performed with immunoSEQ multiplex PCR; in TCRdb, only in-frame clones are kept and a portion is missing. Of 60,000 or so clones listed, roughly 88% were seen once; the top ten hold about 19%. The sequencing here drew on peripheral blood, taken on day 0 of AZD1222 vaccination. All receptors come from an adult in good health. Both conserved end residues are part of each CDR3. Each record gives: clone size, V gene, D gene, J gene, CDR3 DNA, CDR3 protein. A D gene is named only where the DNA matches it firmly. Some rows have no size entry. The others give once, few or many, or a class for an expanded clone.

abundance: NA; v_gene: TRBV7-9; d_gene: NA; j_gene: TRBJ2-7; CDR3nt: TGTGCCAGCAGCCCACCGGACCACGAGCAGTACTTC; CDR3aa: CASSPPDHEQYF
abundance: NA; v_gene: TRBV18; d_gene: NA; j_gene: TRBJ2-2; CDR3nt: TGTGCCAGCTCACCTAGGACGGGGGGCGCGAACGGGGAGCTGTTTTTT; CDR3aa: CASSPRTGGANGELFF
abundance: NA; v_gene: TRBV5-1; d_gene: TRBD1; j_gene: TRBJ2-5; CDR3nt: TGCGCCAGCAGCTCCGGATGGGACAGGGGCCTTTTCCAAGAGACCCAGTACTTC; CDR3aa: CASSSGWDRGLFQETQYF
abundance: NA; v_gene: TRBV5-6; d_gene: TRBD1; j_gene: TRBJ1-2; CDR3nt: TGTGCCAGCAGCGACAGGGACAGGGGGTATGACTATGGCTACACCTTC; CDR3aa: CASSDRDRGYDYGYTF
abundance: NA; v_gene: TRBV19; d_gene: NA; j_gene: TRBJ1-3; CDR3nt: TGTGCCAGTAGTATGGACAGCTCTTCTGGAAACACCATATATTTT; CDR3aa: CASSMDSSSGNTIYF
abundance: NA; v_gene: TRBV28; d_gene: NA; j_gene: TRBJ1-1; CDR3nt: TGTGCCAGCAGCCCCTTTAAAAGGGCAAAGAGCACTGAAGCTTTCTTT; CDR3aa: CASSPFKRAKSTEAFF
abundance: NA; v_gene: TRBV7-2; d_gene: NA; j_gene: TRBJ2-3; CDR3nt: TGTGCCAGCAGCCCACTAGGCATTAGGGCAGATACGCAGTATTTT; CDR3aa: CASSPLGIRADTQYF
abundance: NA; v_gene: TRBV7-9; d_gene: TRBD2; j_gene: TRBJ2-1; CDR3nt: TGTGCCAGCAGCCCCTTAGCGGGAGAGAATGAGCAGTTCTTC; CDR3aa: CASSPLAGENEQFF
abundance: NA; v_gene: TRBV7-2; d_gene: NA; j_gene: TRBJ2-7; CDR3nt: TGTGCCAGCAGCCCCGACTTTAGCTCCTACGAGCAGTACTTC; CDR3aa: CASSPDFSSYEQYF
abundance: once; v_gene: TRBV6-5; d_gene: NA; j_gene: TRBJ1-2; CDR3nt: TGTGCCAGCAGTTACTCAGGGACCTCAGAGCTCGGCTACACCTTC; CDR3aa: CASSYSGTSELGYTF
abundance: NA; v_gene: TRBV19; d_gene: NA; j_gene: TRBJ1-5; CDR3nt: TGTGCCAGTAGTGCCCATAGGACCGATAGACCGAGGCAGCCCCAGCATTTT; CDR3aa: CASSAHRTDRPRQPQHF
abundance: NA; v_gene: TRBV28; d_gene: TRBD1; j_gene: TRBJ1-1; CDR3nt: TGTGCCAGCAGTTCCCCTTCTGGACAGGGTGATACTGAAGCTTTCTTT; CDR3aa: CASSSPSGQGDTEAFF
abundance: few; v_gene: TRBV6-2/TRBV6-3; d_gene: NA; j_gene: TRBJ1-5; CDR3nt: TGTGCCAGCAGTTACTCCTCGAGTGATCAGCCCCAGCATTTT; CDR3aa: CASSYSSSDQPQHF
abundance: NA; v_gene: TRBV21-1; d_gene: NA; j_gene: TRBJ1-1; CDR3nt: TGTGCCAGCGGAGGGGGGTGTGACGCGAACACTGAAGCTTTCTTT; CDR3aa: CASGGGCDANTEAFF
abundance: few; v_gene: TRBV7-2; d_gene: NA; j_gene: TRBJ1-3; CDR3nt: TGTGCCAGCAGCCCACAGGGCGCTGGAAACACCATATATTTT; CDR3aa: CASSPQGAGNTIYF
abundance: NA; v_gene: TRBV5-1; d_gene: TRBD1; j_gene: TRBJ2-2; CDR3nt: TGCGCCAGCAGCACCGGGACAGGGGCCGGGGAGCTGTTTTTT; CDR3aa: CASSTGTGAGELFF
abundance: NA; v_gene: TRBV3-1/TRBV3-2; d_gene: TRBD1; j_gene: TRBJ2-5; CDR3nt: TGTGCCAGCGGTCCGGGACAGCAAGAGACCCAGTACTTC; CDR3aa: CASGPGQQETQYF
abundance: NA; v_gene: TRBV25-1; d_gene: TRBD1; j_gene: TRBJ1-5; CDR3nt: TGTGCCAGCACCACAGGGGAGGGACAGCCCCAGCATTTT; CDR3aa: CASTTGEGQPQHF
abundance: NA; v_gene: TRBV6-4; d_gene: TRBD2; j_gene: TRBJ2-3; CDR3nt: TGTGCCAGCAGTTGGTTAGCGGGTGATACGCAGTATTTT; CDR3aa: CASSWLAGDTQYF
abundance: NA; v_gene: TRBV19; d_gene: TRBD2; j_gene: TRBJ2-7; CDR3nt: TGTGCCAGTAGTATAGCGGGAGGCCAGGACGAGCAGTACTTC; CDR3aa: CASSIAGGQDEQYF
abundance: NA; v_gene: TRBV12-5; d_gene: TRBD1; j_gene: TRBJ2-7; CDR3nt: TGTGCTAGTGGTTTGAACATAGGACAGGCCTACGAGCAGTACTTC; CDR3aa: CASGLNIGQAYEQYF
abundance: once; v_gene: TRBV9; d_gene: NA; j_gene: TRBJ1-1; CDR3nt: TGTGCCAGCAGCGTAGCGGGGTTCAACACTGAAGCTTTCTTT; CDR3aa: CASSVAGFNTEAFF
abundance: NA; v_gene: TRBV28; d_gene: NA; j_gene: TRBJ2-1; CDR3nt: TGTGCCAGCAGTTTGCGACAGGTAGAGCAGTTCTTC; CDR3aa: CASSLRQVEQFF
abundance: NA; v_gene: TRBV19; d_gene: NA; j_gene: TRBJ1-1; CDR3nt: TGTGCCAGTATGGACCCTAGGCGAGAGGGGGACACTGAAGCTTTCTTT; CDR3aa: CASMDPRREGDTEAFF
abundance: NA; v_gene: TRBV5-4; d_gene: TRBD2; j_gene: TRBJ2-1; CDR3nt: TGTGCCAGCAGCCTTAGCGGGTCAGAAGGGGATGAGCAGTTCTTC; CDR3aa: CASSLSGSEGDEQFF
abundance: NA; v_gene: TRBV4-1; d_gene: TRBD2; j_gene: TRBJ2-1; CDR3nt: TGCGCCAGCAGCCGTGTCCCGGGACTAGCGGGAAGGGTTGAGCAGTTCTTC; CDR3aa: CASSRVPGLAGRVEQFF
abundance: NA; v_gene: TRBV6-4; d_gene: NA; j_gene: TRBJ2-6; CDR3nt: TGTGCCAGCAGTCCCCTTGCGGGGGCCAACGTCCTGACTTTC; CDR3aa: CASSPLAGANVLTF
abundance: NA; v_gene: TRBV5-5; d_gene: NA; j_gene: TRBJ2-7; CDR3nt: TGTGCCAGCAGTTTGACGGCAGGGCGAACCTACGAGCAGTACTTC; CDR3aa: CASSLTAGRTYEQYF
abundance: NA; v_gene: TRBV18; d_gene: NA; j_gene: TRBJ2-2; CDR3nt: TGTGCCAGCTCACCACCGTCCGGGCGGCCCACCGGGGAGCTGTTTTTT; CDR3aa: CASSPPSGRPTGELFF
abundance: NA; v_gene: TRBV6-5; d_gene: NA; j_gene: TRBJ1-5; CDR3nt: TGTGCCAGCAAGAAACAGGGAGCGGGCAATCAGCCCCAGCATTTT; CDR3aa: CASKKQGAGNQPQHF
abundance: once; v_gene: TRBV7-6; d_gene: NA; j_gene: TRBJ1-3; CDR3nt: TGTGCCAGCATGGGCTCTGGAAACACCATATATTTT; CDR3aa: CASMGSGNTIYF
abundance: NA; v_gene: TRBV4-1; d_gene: TRBD2; j_gene: TRBJ2-2; CDR3nt: TGCGCCAGCAGCCACCGCGGGACTAGCGGCAACACCGGGGAGCTGTTTTTT; CDR3aa: CASSHRGTSGNTGELFF
abundance: NA; v_gene: TRBV7-8; d_gene: TRBD1; j_gene: TRBJ1-1; CDR3nt: TGTGCCAGCAGCCTCCGACAGGGTGAGAACACTGAAGCTTTCTTT; CDR3aa: CASSLRQGENTEAFF
abundance: NA; v_gene: TRBV2; d_gene: NA; j_gene: TRBJ1-2; CDR3nt: TGTGCCAGCGCCCCCGGGCAGACCTATGGCTACACCTTC; CDR3aa: CASAPGQTYGYTF
abundance: NA; v_gene: TRBV7-3; d_gene: TRBD2; j_gene: TRBJ2-3; CDR3nt: TGTGCCAGCAGCCCCCGAGCGGGGACTAGCGGAACCACAGATACGCAGTATTTT; CDR3aa: CASSPRAGTSGTTDTQYF
abundance: NA; v_gene: TRBV18; d_gene: TRBD1; j_gene: TRBJ2-7; CDR3nt: TGTGCCAGCTCACTTCGACAGGGGGCTCACTACGAGCAGTACTTC; CDR3aa: CASSLRQGAHYEQYF
abundance: NA; v_gene: TRBV19; d_gene: NA; j_gene: TRBJ1-4; CDR3nt: TGTGCCAGTCAGAGAGACACCGGGGGTCTAGGTGAAAAACTGTTTTTT; CDR3aa: CASQRDTGGLGEKLFF
abundance: NA; v_gene: TRBV5-8; d_gene: NA; j_gene: TRBJ2-7; CDR3nt: TGTGCCAGCAGCTTGGCGGCAGGGGTCTCCTACGAGCAGTACTTC; CDR3aa: CASSLAAGVSYEQYF
abundance: few; v_gene: TRBV6-5; d_gene: NA; j_gene: TRBJ1-5; CDR3nt: TGTGCCAGCAGCCCCTTTAACCGACCCCCCCAGCATTTT; CDR3aa: CASSPFNRPPQHF
abundance: once; v_gene: TRBV28; d_gene: NA; j_gene: TRBJ1-4; CDR3nt: TGTGCCAGCAGTTCATTAAGGGAGGCTAATGAAAAACTGTTTTTT; CDR3aa: CASSSLREANEKLFF
abundance: NA; v_gene: TRBV6-5; d_gene: TRBD1; j_gene: TRBJ1-6; CDR3nt: TGTGCCAGCAGGTCCGGACAGGGCCTCGGATCACCCCTCCACTTT; CDR3aa: CASRSGQGLGSPLHF
abundance: NA; v_gene: TRBV4-3; d_gene: TRBD2; j_gene: TRBJ2-7; CDR3nt: TGCGCCAGCAGCCAAGCTAGCGGGGAACCCTACGAGCAGTACTTC; CDR3aa: CASSQASGEPYEQYF
abundance: NA; v_gene: TRBV7-2; d_gene: NA; j_gene: TRBJ2-1; CDR3nt: TGTGCCAGCAGCTTAATTGGCGGAGGGGCCTACAATGAGCAGTTCTTC; CDR3aa: CASSLIGGGAYNEQFF
abundance: NA; v_gene: TRBV9; d_gene: NA; j_gene: TRBJ1-3; CDR3nt: TGTGCCAGCAGCGAAAACAGTGGAAACACCATATATTTT; CDR3aa: CASSENSGNTIYF
abundance: few; v_gene: TRBV10-3; d_gene: NA; j_gene: TRBJ1-5; CDR3nt: TGTGCCATCAATGAACAGGATAGCAATCAGCCCCAGCATTTT; CDR3aa: CAINEQDSNQPQHF
abundance: NA; v_gene: TRBV28; d_gene: NA; j_gene: TRBJ1-1; CDR3nt: TGTGCCAGCAGTTCACTCGGTGAAGCTTTCTTT; CDR3aa: CASSSLGEAFF
abundance: NA; v_gene: TRBV24-1; d_gene: NA; j_gene: TRBJ2-2; CDR3nt: TGTGCCACCAGTGCCCCGGGACACTTCACCGGGGAGCTGTTTTTT; CDR3aa: CATSAPGHFTGELFF
abundance: once; v_gene: TRBV4-1; d_gene: NA; j_gene: TRBJ1-5; CDR3nt: TGCGCCAGCAGCCAATTGACAGCGAATCAGCCCCAGCATTTT; CDR3aa: CASSQLTANQPQHF